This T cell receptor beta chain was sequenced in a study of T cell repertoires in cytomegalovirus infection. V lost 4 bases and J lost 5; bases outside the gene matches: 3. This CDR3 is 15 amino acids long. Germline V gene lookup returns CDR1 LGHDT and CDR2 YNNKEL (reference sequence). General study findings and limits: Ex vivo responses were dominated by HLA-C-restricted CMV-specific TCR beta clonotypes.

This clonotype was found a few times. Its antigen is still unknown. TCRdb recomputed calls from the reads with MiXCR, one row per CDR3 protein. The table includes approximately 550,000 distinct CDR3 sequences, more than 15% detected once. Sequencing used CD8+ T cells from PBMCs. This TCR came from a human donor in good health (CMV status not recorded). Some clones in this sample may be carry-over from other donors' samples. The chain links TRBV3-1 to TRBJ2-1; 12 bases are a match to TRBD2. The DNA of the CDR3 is TGTGCCAGCAGCCTGACTAGCGGGAGTGACAATGAGCAGTTCTTC. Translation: CASSLTSGSDNEQFF.